This T cell receptor (beta chain) was captured by sequencing in a study of PD-L1 blockade in urothelial cancer. Time point here: pretreatment peripheral blood. Generated by immunoSEQ multiplex PCR, the TCRdb table keeps only in-frame clones and is missing some. The repertoire holds tens of thousands of clones, with more than 75% as singletons. The CDR3 loop spans 15 amino acids. Trimming at V came to 1 base and at J to 2 bases, leaving 4 bases not matched to a gene. Germline V gene lookup returns CDR1 SGHRS and CDR2 YFSETQ. The material sequenced was PBMCs, taken around atezolizumab (anti-PD-L1) treatment. The chain uses TRBV5-1 and TRBJ2-3; TRBD2 matches at 7 bases. The clonotype comes from a man aged 50 to 60 with urothelial cancer. Here the CDR3 reads CASSLTGGFTDTQYF. The CDR3 nucleotides read TGCGCCAGCAGCTTGACGGGAGGTTTCACAGATACGCAGTATTTT.